This T cell receptor (beta chain) was profiled in a study of blood T cell repertoires in COVID-19. Looking at the study overall: The cDNA or gDNA used as material had been derived from T cells, B-cell-depleted T cells, or PBMCs.

Source study methods: Cell counts per sample came from amplifying reference gene primers. The protocol was immunoSEQ multiplex PCR, while the TCRdb copy is restricted to in-frame clones and leaves out a portion. V and J calls and clone size are given by that table; D and trimming were obtained from the DNA. The sample holds 430,000 or so clones, around nine tenths seen once. Seattle's enrolled individuals joined amid active infection and were then monitored longitudinally. There are a few counts of this clone. There are 14 residues in the CDR3. Per germline, CDR1 LGHNT and CDR2 FRNRAP. The V gene end was trimmed by 7 bases and the J gene end by 6 bases; junction bases not matched to a gene: 7.

The sequence derives from a man between 18 and 35 years old with COVID-19, enrolled during active disease. Specimen: peripheral blood. The V call is TRBV12-5, the J call TRBJ2-2; 8 bases map to TRBD2. CDR3 loop: CASASLREAGELFF. The CDR3 DNA reads as TGTGCTAGTGCCTCACTGCGGGAGGCCGGGGAGCTGTTTTTT.